These 17 T cell receptor beta chains were sequenced from one sample in a study of blood T cell repertoires in COVID-19. Clones were sequenced by immunoSEQ multiplex PCR, and TCRdb holds only the in-frame ones, with some missing. Found here are 130,000 to 150,000 clones, around four fifths of them singletons; the top ten hold more than 5%. Specimen: PBMCs or T cells enriched from blood (not recorded which). The source is a woman in her thirties or forties who had recovered from COVID-19.

The chain combines TRBV5-1 with TRBJ2-3; TRBD1 aligns across 9 bases. Germline V gives CDR1 SGHRS, CDR2 YFSETQ. The CDR3 is made up of 15 amino acids. J gave up 2 bases and V 2 bases, and 3 bases lay outside the gene matches. This CDR3 is CASSFGDRDTDTQYF. The CDR3 region has the DNA TGCGCCAGCAGCTTCGGGGACAGGGACACAGATACGCAGTATTTT. The full variable domain, with the rest looked up from reference TRBV5-1 and TRBJ2-3, is KAGVTQTPRYLIKTRGQQVTLSCSPISGHRSVSWYQQTPGQGLQFLFEYFSETQRNKGNFPGRFSGRQFSNSRSEMNVSTLELGDSALYLCASSFGDRDTDTQYFGPGTRLTVL.

This sequence joins TRBV7-9 and TRBJ1-2; D possibly corresponds to TRBD1 (5 bases). The V end lost 0 bases, the J end lost 8 bases, and 13 bases lay between the germline ends. The V gene's germline CDR1 is SEHNR and CDR2 FQNEAQ (reference sequence). This CDR3 comprises 14 residues. The CDR3 DNA is TGTGCCAGCAGCTTAGCGGCCGGGGGTTGGGGCTACACCTTC. This sequence encodes CASSLAAGGWGYTF.

In this sample, this clone turned up once. V gene TRBV28 combines with J gene TRBJ2-5; the D gene is possibly TRBD2 (6 bases). The V end was cut by 2 bases, the J end by 4 bases, with 14 bases between. The CDR3 has 15 amino acids. Germline assignment: CDR1 MDHEN and CDR2 SYDVKM. Written as DNA, the CDR3 is TGTGCCAGCAGTTTAGCCGGGAGCGGTGGAGAGACCCAGTACTTC. Protein: CASSLAGSGGETQYF.

The chain links TRBV9 to TRBJ1-4; weak D call: TRBD1 (6 bases). Looked up from germline, CDR1 is SGDLS and CDR2 is YYNGEE. CDR3 length: 15 amino acids. Trimming took 5 bases from V and 5 from J, leaving 16 bases between them. The CDR3 region has the DNA TGTGCCAGCAGTCCCAGTGGGGGCGTAAATGAAAAACTGTTTTTT. Translating it yields CASSPSGGVNEKLFF.

This chain connects TRBV11-2 to TRBJ2-2; perhaps TRBD2 as D (8 bases). Trimming stripped 5 bases from V and 9 bases from J, with 25 bases between. The V gene's germline CDR1 is SGHAT and CDR2 FQNNGV. The CDR3 is 17 amino acids. The CDR3 nucleotides are TGTGCCAGCAGCCCCGGGGGACTAGTCAGGGGGTCCCGGGAGCTGTTTTTT. Protein sequence: CASSPGGLVRGSRELFF.

The chain combines TRBV19 with TRBJ1-1, with 7 bases identical to TRBD1. V dropped 7 bases and J dropped 1; count of bases not matched to a gene: 3. This CDR3 region has 13 residues. Germline CDR1 reads LNHDA; CDR2 reads SQIVND (reference sequence). The CDR3 protein is CASKRQGNTEAFF. Written as DNA, the CDR3 is TGTGCCAGTAAGAGACAGGGGAACACTGAAGCTTTCTTT.

The J gene is TRBJ1-1, the V gene TRBV3-1 (or the pseudogene TRBV3-2); 8 nucleotides align to TRBD1. Germline V gives CDR1 LGHDT, CDR2 YNNKEL (reference sequence). V lost 1 base to trimming and J lost 2 bases; unmatched junction nucleotides: 3. The CDR3 runs to 15 residues. DNA of the CDR3: TGTGCCAGCAGCCAAGGGGACAGGTCAAACACTGAAGCTTTCTTT. This sequence encodes CASSQGDRSNTEAFF.

The V and J genes are TRBV3-1 (or the pseudogene TRBV3-2) and TRBJ2-1, with no clear D. Trimming removed 0 bases from V and 9 bases from J, with 12 bases in between. The CDR3 runs 14 residues. Per the germline V gene, CDR1 is LGHDT and CDR2 is YNNKEL (reference sequence). The CDR3, as DNA: TGTGCCAGCAGCCAAGATCATTGGGCACGTGAGCAGTTCTTC. It specifies CASSQDHWAREQFF.

The chain employs TRBV19 and TRBJ1-1; 10 bases map to TRBD1. With V trimmed by 4 bases and J by 4 bases, 6 bases remained unmatched. Germline CDR1 and CDR2: LNHDA and SQIVND (reference sequence). The CDR3 has 15 amino acids. CDR3 DNA: TGTGCCAGTAGTACGATGGGACAGGGGTTCACTGAAGCTTTCTTT. Protein product: CASSTMGQGFTEAFF.

The chain has TRBV5-6 and TRBJ1-5, with D possibly being TRBD1 (5 bases). V was clipped by 2 bases and J by 7 bases, with 16 bases between them. Looked up from germline, CDR1 is SGHDT and CDR2 is YYEEEE. The CDR3 loop spans 15 amino acids. The CDR3 is CASSFKGQGLQPQHF. CDR3 coding DNA: TGTGCCAGCAGCTTCAAAGGGCAGGGTTTGCAGCCCCAGCATTTT.

This sequence joins TRBV6-1 and TRBJ1-2; D ambiguous. Germline V lookup: CDR1 MNHNS, CDR2 SASEGT. The CDR3 loop spans 13 amino acids. V was pared by 1 base and J by 4 bases, with 7 bases between. The CDR3 loop is CASSEGRGYGYTF. The CDR3 DNA follows: TGTGCCAGCAGTGAAGGGCGGGGCTATGGCTACACCTTC.

V gene TRBV7-9 combines with J gene TRBJ2-5; D may be TRBD1 (6 bases). The CDR3 length is 14 residues. The germline CDR1 and CDR2 sequences are SEHNR and FQNEAQ (reference sequence). V gave up 5 bases and J gave up 1 base, with 11 bases separating them. The CDR3 DNA reads as TGTGCCAGCAGCCCACAGGGATTCCAAGAGACCCAGTACTTC. Translating it yields CASSPQGFQETQYF.

J is TRBJ1-1 and V is TRBV30; 7 bases are shared with TRBD1. CDR3 length equals 15 residues. Germline CDR1 is GTSNPN and CDR2 is SVGIG (reference sequence). Losses at the gene ends were 6 bases for V and 0 bases for J; bases not matched to a gene: 10. CDR3 region: CACLAGTDMNTEAFF. The CDR3 DNA reads as TGTGCCTGCCTCGCCGGGACAGACATGAACACTGAAGCTTTCTTT.

The J gene is TRBJ2-2, the V gene TRBV19, with 8 bases that match TRBD1. The CDR3 spans 14 residues. V was pared by 7 bases and J by 5 bases, with 6 bases of the junction left unmatched. In germline, CDR1 is LNHDA, CDR2 SQIVND (reference sequence). This CDR3 is CASNSWTGTGELFF. The CDR3 DNA is TGTGCCAGTAATTCCTGGACAGGGACCGGGGAGCTGTTTTTT. The full variable domain, completed using reference TRBV19 and TRBJ2-2, is DGGITQSPKYLFRKEGQNVTLSCEQNLNHDAMYWYRQDPGQGLRLIYYSQIVNDFQKGDIAEGYSVSREKKESFPLTVTSAQKNPTAFYLCASNSWTGTGELFFGEGSRLTVL.

V and J are TRBV11-2 and TRBJ2-1, with 11 bases that match TRBD2. J gave up 7 bases and V 1 base, and 9 bases lay outside the gene matches. The V gene's germline CDR1 is SGHAT and CDR2 FQNNGV. The CDR3 covers 17 residues. The CDR3 nucleotides are TGTGCCAGCAGCTTAGTACGTAGCGGGGGGGTAGGAAATGAGCAGTTCTTC. This encodes CASSLVRSGGVGNEQFF.

This sequence joins TRBV27 and TRBJ2-2; D is unresolved. Trimming left V 4 bases short and J 1 base short, with 4 bases between. Looked up from germline, CDR1 is MNHEY and CDR2 is SMNVEV (reference sequence). The CDR3 has 13 amino acids. CDR3: CASSYGNTGELFF. The CDR3 bases are TGTGCCAGCAGTTACGGGAACACCGGGGAGCTGTTTTTT.

V usage is TRBV2 and J usage is TRBJ2-3; possible D gene TRBD1, 5 bases. This CDR3 is 16 amino acids long. The V gene lost 4 bases and the J gene lost 1 base, with 15 bases spanning the gap. Germline V CDR1 and CDR2: SNHLY, FYNNEI. The CDR3 bases are TGTGCCAGCAGTGTCATAGGGGTCATGGGCACAGATACGCAGTATTTT. It specifies CASSVIGVMGTDTQYF.